This TCR beta chain was profiled in a study of OX40 agonist ivuxolimab in advanced cancers. Study-wide results and caveats: Antigens targeted by the expanded peripheral T cells were not determined.

Anyone with autoimmune disease history or systemic immunosuppression was excluded. The V end was cut by 3 bases, the J end by 0 bases, with 8 bases between. This CDR3 comprises 14 residues. The germline V gene encodes CDR1 LGHNA and CDR2 YNFKEQ. Profiled with immunoSEQ multiplex PCR; TCRdb holds only in-frame clones, not every one. The sample consists of about 42,000 clones, 75% to 90% of them appearing once. A note on this clone: Its antigen is as yet unknown.

This specimen consisted of CD4+ or CD8+ T cells sorted from blood, obtained in a trial of the OX40 agonist ivuxolimab. V and J are TRBV4-2 and TRBJ2-5, with D possibly TRBD1 on 5 matching bases. The sequence derives from an adult with an advanced solid tumor such as melanoma, head and neck, liver or kidney cancer. This CDR3 reads CASSQGLDQETQYF. The DNA for the CDR3 is TGTGCCAGCAGCCAGGGGCTTGACCAAGAGACCCAGTACTTC.